This record looks at one T cell receptor beta chain sequence and its context. These data come from a study of blood T cell repertoires in COVID-19. Germline V gene data show CDR1 as MNHEY and CDR2 as SMNVEV (reference sequence). This CDR3 region has 14 residues. J gave up 5 bases and V 2 bases, and 5 bases lay outside the gene matches. Libraries were prepared by immunoSEQ multiplex PCR; TCRdb keeps only in-frame clonotypes and omits some of them. In the table there are fewer than 200,000 clones, about nine tenths of which are singletons. The chain carries TRBV27 and TRBJ1-1, with 7 bases lining up with TRBD1. This receptor was obtained from a woman in her late teens or twenties who had recovered from COVID-19. Sequenced material: PBMCs or T cells enriched from blood (not recorded which). The CDR3 nucleotides are TGTGCCAGCAGTTTAGTCACAGGGGAGACTGAAGCTTTCTTT. It specifies CASSLVTGETEAFF.